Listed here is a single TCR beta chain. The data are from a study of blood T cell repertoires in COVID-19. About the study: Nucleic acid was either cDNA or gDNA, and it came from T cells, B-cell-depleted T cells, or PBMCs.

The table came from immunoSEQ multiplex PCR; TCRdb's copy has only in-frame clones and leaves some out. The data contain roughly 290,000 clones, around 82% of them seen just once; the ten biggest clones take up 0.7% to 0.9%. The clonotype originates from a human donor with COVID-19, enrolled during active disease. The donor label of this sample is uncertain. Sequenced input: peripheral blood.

The CDR3 sequence is CASSPDRATTGELFF. CDR3 DNA: TGTGCCAGCAGCCCCGACAGGGCTACCACCGGGGAGCTGTTTTTT. The chain uses TRBV7-3 and TRBJ2-2; 7 bases are a match to TRBD1. The CDR3 is 15 amino acids. J gave up 4 bases and V 5 bases, and 7 bases lay outside the gene matches. CDR1 is SGHTA, CDR2 FQGTGA, per germline. The complete variable domain, with remaining parts taken from reference TRBV7-3 and TRBJ2-2, reads GAGVSQTPSNKVTEKGKYVELRCDPISGHTALYWYRQSLGQGPEFLIYFQGTGAADDSGLPNDRFFAVRPEGSVSTLKIQRTERGDSAVYLCASSPDRATTGELFFGEGSRLTVL.